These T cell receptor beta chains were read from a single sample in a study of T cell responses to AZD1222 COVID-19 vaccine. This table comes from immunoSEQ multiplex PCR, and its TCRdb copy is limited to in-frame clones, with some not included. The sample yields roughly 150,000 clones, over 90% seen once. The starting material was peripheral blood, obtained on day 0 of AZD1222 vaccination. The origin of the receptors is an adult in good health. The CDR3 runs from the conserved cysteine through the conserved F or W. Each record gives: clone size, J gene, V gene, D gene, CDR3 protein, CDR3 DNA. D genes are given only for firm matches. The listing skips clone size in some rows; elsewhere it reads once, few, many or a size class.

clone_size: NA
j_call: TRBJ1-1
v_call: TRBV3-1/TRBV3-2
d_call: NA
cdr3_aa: CASSQVVTNTEAFF
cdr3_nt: TGTGCCAGCAGCCAAGTGGTAACGAACACTGAAGCTTTCTTT

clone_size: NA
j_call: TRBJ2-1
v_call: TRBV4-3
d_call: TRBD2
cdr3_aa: CASSQDLQVAGNEQFF
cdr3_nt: TGCGCCAGCAGCCAGGATTTACAGGTAGCGGGGAATGAGCAGTTCTTC

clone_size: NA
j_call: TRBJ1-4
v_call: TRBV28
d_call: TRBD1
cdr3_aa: CASSPPGQGNEKLFF
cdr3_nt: TGTGCCAGCAGTCCTCCGGGACAGGGCAATGAAAAACTGTTTTTT

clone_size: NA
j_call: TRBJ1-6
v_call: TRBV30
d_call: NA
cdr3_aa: CACLSGLDNSPLHF
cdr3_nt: TGTGCCTGCCTATCAGGTTTGGATAATTCACCCCTCCACTTT

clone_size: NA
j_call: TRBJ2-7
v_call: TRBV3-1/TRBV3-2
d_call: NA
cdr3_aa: CASSQDRGSGGPIYEQYF
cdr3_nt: TGTGCCAGCAGCCAAGATCGGGGCTCGGGCGGACCGATCTACGAGCAGTACTTC

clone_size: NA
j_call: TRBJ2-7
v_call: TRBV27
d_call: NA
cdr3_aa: CASSLGTVPYEQYF
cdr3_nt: TGTGCCAGCAGTCTGGGAACAGTACCCTACGAGCAGTACTTC

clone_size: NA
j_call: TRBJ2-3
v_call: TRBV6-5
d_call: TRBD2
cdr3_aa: CASGEGPDRYTQYF
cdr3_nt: TGTGCCAGCGGGGAGGGCCCGGACCGATATACGCAGTATTTT

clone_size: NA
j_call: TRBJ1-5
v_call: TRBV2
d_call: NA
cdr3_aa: CASRGYSNQPQHF
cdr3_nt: TGTGCCAGCAGGGGCTATAGCAATCAGCCCCAGCATTTT

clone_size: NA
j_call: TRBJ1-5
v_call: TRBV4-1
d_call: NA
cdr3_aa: CASSQAGQGVVRQPQHF
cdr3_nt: TGCGCCAGCAGCCAAGCTGGCCAGGGTGTGGTTCGGCAGCCCCAGCATTTT

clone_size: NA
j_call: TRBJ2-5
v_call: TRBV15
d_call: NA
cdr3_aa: CATSSGREETQYF
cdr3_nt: TGTGCCACCAGCTCAGGAAGAGAAGAGACCCAGTACTTC

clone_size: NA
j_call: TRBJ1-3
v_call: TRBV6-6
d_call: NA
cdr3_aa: CASTSLTDLGNTIYF
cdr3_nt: TGTGCCAGCACTTCTCTGACGGACCTTGGGAACACCATATATTTT

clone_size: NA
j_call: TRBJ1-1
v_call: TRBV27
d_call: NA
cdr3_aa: CASSLGRDTEAFF
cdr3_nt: TGTGCCAGCAGTTTGGGCAGGGACACTGAAGCTTTCTTT

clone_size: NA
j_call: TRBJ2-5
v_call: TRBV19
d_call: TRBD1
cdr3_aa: CASSTRQGQETQYF
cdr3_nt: TGTGCCAGTAGTACAAGACAGGGCCAAGAGACCCAGTACTTC

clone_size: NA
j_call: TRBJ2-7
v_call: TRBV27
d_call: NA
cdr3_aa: CASSQTGTRYEQYF
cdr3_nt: TGTGCCAGCAGCCAAACAGGGACCAGGTACGAGCAGTACTTC

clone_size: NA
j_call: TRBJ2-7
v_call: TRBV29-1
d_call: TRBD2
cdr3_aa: CSVAPAGNREQYF
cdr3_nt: TGCAGCGTTGCGCCAGCGGGAAATCGCGAGCAGTACTTC

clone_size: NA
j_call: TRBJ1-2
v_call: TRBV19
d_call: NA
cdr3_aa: CASSIGVGGGYGYTF
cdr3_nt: TGTGCCAGTAGTATAGGCGTCGGGGGTGGCTATGGCTACACCTTC

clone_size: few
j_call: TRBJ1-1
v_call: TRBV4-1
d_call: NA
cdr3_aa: CATKASETGLATEAFF
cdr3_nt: TGCGCCACCAAGGCGTCGGAAACCGGTCTGGCCACTGAAGCTTTCTTT

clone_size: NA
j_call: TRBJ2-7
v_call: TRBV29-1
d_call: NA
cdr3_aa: CSVDLGGRTDGYEQYF
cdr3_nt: TGCAGCGTTGACCTTGGGGGGAGGACGGATGGCTACGAGCAGTACTTC

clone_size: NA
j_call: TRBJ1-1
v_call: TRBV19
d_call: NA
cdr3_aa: CASSIGQRNTEAFF
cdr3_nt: TGTGCCAGTAGTATAGGGCAGAGGAACACTGAAGCTTTCTTT

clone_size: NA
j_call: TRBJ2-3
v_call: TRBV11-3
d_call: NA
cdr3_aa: CASSLRGSDTQYF
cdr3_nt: TGTGCCAGCAGCTTACGGGGGTCAGATACGCAGTATTTT

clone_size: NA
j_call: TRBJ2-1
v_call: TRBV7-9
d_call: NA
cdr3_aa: CASSPQHGSSYNEQFF
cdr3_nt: TGTGCCAGCAGCCCCCAACATGGAAGCTCCTACAATGAGCAGTTCTTC

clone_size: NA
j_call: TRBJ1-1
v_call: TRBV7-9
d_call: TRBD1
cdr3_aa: CASRGTGMNTEAFF
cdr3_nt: TGTGCCAGCCGCGGGACAGGGATGAACACTGAAGCTTTCTTT

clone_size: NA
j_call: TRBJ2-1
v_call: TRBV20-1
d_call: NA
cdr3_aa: CSAERHNEQFF
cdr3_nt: TGCAGTGCTGAGAGACACAATGAGCAGTTCTTC

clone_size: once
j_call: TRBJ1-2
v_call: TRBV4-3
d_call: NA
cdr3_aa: CASSQGSSNYGYTF
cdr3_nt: TGCGCCAGCAGCCAGGGATCCTCTAACTATGGCTACACCTTC

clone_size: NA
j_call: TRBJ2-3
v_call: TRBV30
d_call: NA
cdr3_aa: CAWSVGGGARDTQYF
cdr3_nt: TGTGCCTGGAGTGTTGGAGGGGGGGCCAGGGATACGCAGTATTTT

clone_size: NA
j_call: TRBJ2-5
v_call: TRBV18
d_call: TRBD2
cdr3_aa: CASSPAGGLAGQETQYF
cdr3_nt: TGTGCCAGCTCACCAGCCGGGGGACTAGCGGGGCAAGAGACCCAGTACTTC

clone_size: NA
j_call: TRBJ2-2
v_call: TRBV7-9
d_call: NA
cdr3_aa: CASSLVAAQNTGELFF
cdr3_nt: TGTGCCAGCAGCTTAGTAGCGGCACAGAACACCGGGGAGCTGTTTTTT

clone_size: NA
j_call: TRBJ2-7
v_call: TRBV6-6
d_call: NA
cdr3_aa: CASSAPGGGPYEQYF
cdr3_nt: TGTGCCAGCAGTGCCCCAGGAGGGGGGCCCTACGAGCAGTACTTC

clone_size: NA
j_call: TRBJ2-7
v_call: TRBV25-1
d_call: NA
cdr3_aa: CASSAPQNRDPYEQYF
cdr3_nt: TGTGCCAGCAGTGCCCCCCAAAACAGGGACCCCTACGAGCAGTACTTC

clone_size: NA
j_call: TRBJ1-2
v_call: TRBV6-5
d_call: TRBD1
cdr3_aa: CASSGGTAGYGYTF
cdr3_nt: TGTGCCAGCAGCGGTGGGACAGCGGGCTATGGCTACACCTTC

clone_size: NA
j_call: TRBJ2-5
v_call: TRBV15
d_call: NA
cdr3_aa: CATSRVGVETQYF
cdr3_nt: TGTGCCACCAGCAGAGTTGGTGTAGAGACCCAGTACTTC

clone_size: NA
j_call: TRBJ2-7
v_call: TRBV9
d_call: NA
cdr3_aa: CASSVEGDSSYEQYF
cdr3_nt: TGTGCCAGCAGCGTAGAAGGCGACAGCTCCTACGAGCAGTACTTC

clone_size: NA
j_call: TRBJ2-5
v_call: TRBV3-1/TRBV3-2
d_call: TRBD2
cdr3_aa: CASSQSSGGETQYF
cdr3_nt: TGTGCCAGCAGCCAAAGTAGCGGGGGGGAGACCCAGTACTTC

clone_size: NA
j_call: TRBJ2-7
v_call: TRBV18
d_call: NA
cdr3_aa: CASSPFPATDSTYEQYF
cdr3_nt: TGTGCCAGCTCACCATTTCCCGCGACAGATTCAACCTACGAGCAGTACTTC

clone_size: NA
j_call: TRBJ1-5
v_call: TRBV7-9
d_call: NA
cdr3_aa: CASSRSNQPQHF
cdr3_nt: TGTGCCAGCAGCCGTAGCAATCAGCCCCAGCATTTT

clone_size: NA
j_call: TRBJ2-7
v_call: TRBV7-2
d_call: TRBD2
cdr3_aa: CASSWGLAGYEQYF
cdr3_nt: TGTGCCAGCAGTTGGGGACTAGCGGGATACGAGCAGTACTTC

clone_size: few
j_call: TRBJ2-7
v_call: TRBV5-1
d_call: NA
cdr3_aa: CASSLPGLSSYEQYF
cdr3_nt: TGCGCCAGCAGCTTGCCAGGGCTAAGCTCCTACGAGCAGTACTTC

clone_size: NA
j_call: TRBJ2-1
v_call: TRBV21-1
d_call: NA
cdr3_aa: CASSKRSKNNEQFF
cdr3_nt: TGTGCCAGCAGCAAAAGGTCCAAAAACAATGAGCAGTTCTTC

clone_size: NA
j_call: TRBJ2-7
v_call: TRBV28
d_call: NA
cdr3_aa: CASSLHYEQYF
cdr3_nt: TGTGCCAGCAGTTTACACTACGAGCAGTACTTC

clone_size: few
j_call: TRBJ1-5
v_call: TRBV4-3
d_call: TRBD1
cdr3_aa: CASSHRTGRQPQHF
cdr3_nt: TGCGCCAGCAGCCACAGGACAGGACGTCAGCCCCAGCATTTT

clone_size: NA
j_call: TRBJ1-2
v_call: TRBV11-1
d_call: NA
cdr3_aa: CASSFEVSYGYTF
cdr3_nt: TGTGCCAGCAGCTTTGAGGTTTCCTATGGCTACACCTTC

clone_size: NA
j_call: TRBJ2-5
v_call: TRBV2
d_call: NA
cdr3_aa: CASSQNQETQYF
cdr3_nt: TGTGCCAGCAGCCAGAACCAAGAGACCCAGTACTTC